A selection of T cell receptor beta chains follows, all from one sample in a study of regulatory T cells in long-lasting Graves disease. One entry per CDR3 protein results from TCRdb running MiXCR on the multiplex PCR reads. The sample has 400,000 to 500,000 distinct CDR3 sequences; approximately 16% are singletons. This sample was shared with a second study, whose subject was T cells in Graves' hyperthyroidism and ophthalmopathy.

The sample here was peripheral blood mononuclear cells (PBMCs), taken at new diagnosis, from a patient treated with antithyroid drugs. The receptors derive from a woman between 40 and 50 years old with Graves disease. The CDR3 runs from the conserved cysteine through the conserved F or W. The order of the fields is J gene, clone size, D gene, V gene, CDR3 DNA, CDR3 protein. D genes are given only for firm matches. A row's size may be missing; if present it is once, few, many or a size class.

j_gene: TRBJ1-1
abundance: .
d_gene: .
v_gene: TRBV4-1
CDR3nt: TGCGCCAGCAGCCAAGATGCTTCGAACACTGAAGCTTTCTTT
CDR3aa: CASSQDASNTEAFF

j_gene: TRBJ1-5
abundance: .
d_gene: .
v_gene: TRBV19
CDR3nt: TGTGCCAGTAGTGGCCGGGACTATAGGGGCAATCAGCCCCAGCATTTT
CDR3aa: CASSGRDYRGNQPQHF

j_gene: TRBJ1-2
abundance: few
d_gene: TRBD1
v_gene: TRBV11-2
CDR3nt: TGTGCCAGCAGCGAGGGACAGGCCGAGACATACTATGGCTACACCTTC
CDR3aa: CASSEGQAETYYGYTF

j_gene: TRBJ2-1
abundance: few
d_gene: .
v_gene: TRBV6-5
CDR3nt: TGTGCCAGCAGTTCCCACACATACAATGAGCAGTTCTTC
CDR3aa: CASSSHTYNEQFF

j_gene: TRBJ2-7
abundance: few
d_gene: TRBD1
v_gene: TRBV11-1
CDR3nt: TGTGCCAGCAGCATTAACAGGGGACCGGCCCACGAGCAGTACTTC
CDR3aa: CASSINRGPAHEQYF

j_gene: TRBJ1-1
abundance: few
d_gene: .
v_gene: TRBV19
CDR3nt: TGTGCCAGTAAGCCCCGACAGTTGGGGACTGAAGCTTTCTTT
CDR3aa: CASKPRQLGTEAFF

j_gene: TRBJ1-3
abundance: .
d_gene: TRBD1
v_gene: TRBV7-2
CDR3nt: TGTGCCAGCAGCATTCGACAGGGGGAAGGAAACACCATATATTTT
CDR3aa: CASSIRQGEGNTIYF

j_gene: TRBJ1-4
abundance: many
d_gene: .
v_gene: TRBV12-3/TRBV12-4
CDR3nt: TGTGCCAGCAGTTTAGACTCCGAGAATGAAAAACTGTTTTTT
CDR3aa: CASSLDSENEKLFF

j_gene: TRBJ2-1
abundance: once
d_gene: TRBD2
v_gene: TRBV2
CDR3nt: TGTGCCACCGTCGGACTAGCGGTGAATGAGCAGTTCTTC
CDR3aa: CATVGLAVNEQFF

j_gene: TRBJ1-2
abundance: .
d_gene: TRBD1
v_gene: TRBV29-1
CDR3nt: TGCAGCGTTGAAGATCGGGACAGTGACTATGGCTACACCTTC
CDR3aa: CSVEDRDSDYGYTF

j_gene: TRBJ2-3
abundance: many
d_gene: .
v_gene: TRBV27
CDR3nt: TGTGCCAGCATGGGCTATTCCGGCACAGATACGCAGTATTTT
CDR3aa: CASMGYSGTDTQYF

j_gene: TRBJ2-5
abundance: many
d_gene: .
v_gene: TRBV6-5
CDR3nt: TGTGCCAGCAGTTGGACAGTCCAAGAGACCCAGTACTTC
CDR3aa: CASSWTVQETQYF

j_gene: TRBJ2-7
abundance: .
d_gene: TRBD1
v_gene: TRBV5-6
CDR3nt: TGTGCCAGAAGCCCCTCAACCGGGACAGGTATTCATGCAGAGCAGTACTTC
CDR3aa: CARSPSTGTGIHAEQYF

j_gene: TRBJ1-2
abundance: .
d_gene: TRBD1
v_gene: TRBV10-3
CDR3nt: TGTGCCATCAGTTCGGACAGGGAACGCTACACCTTC
CDR3aa: CAISSDRERYTF

j_gene: TRBJ1-2
abundance: many
d_gene: .
v_gene: TRBV28
CDR3nt: TGTGCCAGTCGAGAAGGATCGGCTACTCCCTTTAACTATGGCTACACCTTC
CDR3aa: CASREGSATPFNYGYTF

j_gene: TRBJ1-1
abundance: many
d_gene: .
v_gene: TRBV19
CDR3nt: TGTGCCAGTACCCGTAGGGCGGACTCGAACACTGAAGCTTTCTTT
CDR3aa: CASTRRADSNTEAFF

j_gene: TRBJ2-1
abundance: many
d_gene: .
v_gene: TRBV29-1
CDR3nt: TGCAGCGTTGGTCCAGGGGAGTGGGGGAGTGAGCAGTTCTTC
CDR3aa: CSVGPGEWGSEQFF

j_gene: TRBJ2-6
abundance: many
d_gene: TRBD1
v_gene: TRBV7-3
CDR3nt: TGTGCCAGCAGTTATACCGGGACAGGAAACTCTGGGGCCAACGTCCTGACTTTC
CDR3aa: CASSYTGTGNSGANVLTF

j_gene: TRBJ1-1
abundance: many
d_gene: .
v_gene: TRBV28
CDR3nt: TGTGCCAGCAGTTCACCCGGGACATCTATGAACACTGAAGCTTTCTTT
CDR3aa: CASSSPGTSMNTEAFF

j_gene: TRBJ2-7
abundance: many
d_gene: TRBD1
v_gene: TRBV10-3
CDR3nt: TGTGCCATAACAGGGGATATGGGCGAGCAGTACTTC
CDR3aa: CAITGDMGEQYF

j_gene: TRBJ2-7
abundance: few
d_gene: .
v_gene: TRBV3-1
CDR3nt: TGTGCCAGCAGCCCCTTAATCCAGGGGGGCGAGCAGTACTTC
CDR3aa: CASSPLIQGGEQYF

j_gene: TRBJ2-3
abundance: many
d_gene: TRBD2
v_gene: TRBV29-1
CDR3nt: TGCAGCGTTGGAGGGACTAGCGGGAGTGCAGATACGCAGTATTTT
CDR3aa: CSVGGTSGSADTQYF

j_gene: TRBJ2-3
abundance: many
d_gene: .
v_gene: TRBV10-3
CDR3nt: TGTGCCATCAGACCCTCCGGCAACACAGATACGCAGTATTTT
CDR3aa: CAIRPSGNTDTQYF

j_gene: TRBJ2-3
abundance: many
d_gene: TRBD2
v_gene: TRBV5-4
CDR3nt: TGTGCCAGCAGCTTGGATCTAGTAGGCGGGGGGACGCAGTATTTT
CDR3aa: CASSLDLVGGGTQYF

j_gene: TRBJ2-1
abundance: few
d_gene: .
v_gene: TRBV5-4
CDR3nt: TGTGCCAGCAGCTTGCGGATTGGGGTTGGCAATGAGCAGTTCTTC
CDR3aa: CASSLRIGVGNEQFF

j_gene: TRBJ2-4
abundance: few
d_gene: .
v_gene: TRBV28
CDR3nt: TGTGCCAGCAGCCCGAGTACGTTAGCCAAAAACATTCAGTACTTC
CDR3aa: CASSPSTLAKNIQYF

j_gene: TRBJ2-2
abundance: many
d_gene: TRBD1
v_gene: TRBV7-3
CDR3nt: TGTGCCAGCAGTCGACAGGGGGGCACCGGGGAGCTGTTTTTT
CDR3aa: CASSRQGGTGELFF

j_gene: TRBJ1-6
abundance: few
d_gene: .
v_gene: TRBV18
CDR3nt: TGTGCCAGCTCAAAACGGACCGATGGTGCTAATTCACCCCTCCACTTT
CDR3aa: CASSKRTDGANSPLHF

j_gene: TRBJ1-2
abundance: many
d_gene: .
v_gene: TRBV6-1
CDR3nt: TGTGCCAGCAGTGAAGCGCCCGCCTATGGCTACACCTTC
CDR3aa: CASSEAPAYGYTF

j_gene: TRBJ2-1
abundance: .
d_gene: .
v_gene: TRBV5-1
CDR3nt: TGCGCCAGCAGCTTGTCAGGGAGCTCCCACAATGAGCAGTTCTTC
CDR3aa: CASSLSGSSHNEQFF

j_gene: TRBJ1-5
abundance: .
d_gene: TRBD1
v_gene: TRBV20-1
CDR3nt: TGCAGTGCCCGAACCCCGGGACAGGGTAGTCAGCCCCAGCATTTT
CDR3aa: CSARTPGQGSQPQHF

j_gene: TRBJ1-1
abundance: few
d_gene: .
v_gene: TRBV7-9
CDR3nt: TGTGCCAGCAGCTCAGCCGACACTGAAGCTTTCTTT
CDR3aa: CASSSADTEAFF

j_gene: TRBJ2-7
abundance: many
d_gene: .
v_gene: TRBV28
CDR3nt: TGTGCCAGCAGTTCGGCAGGGGATTCCTACGAGCAGTACTTC
CDR3aa: CASSSAGDSYEQYF

j_gene: TRBJ2-5
abundance: many
d_gene: .
v_gene: TRBV2
CDR3nt: TGTGCCAGCAACCTCCGAGAGAGCCAGTACTTC
CDR3aa: CASNLRESQYF

j_gene: TRBJ1-2
abundance: many
d_gene: .
v_gene: TRBV12-3/TRBV12-4
CDR3nt: TGTGCCAGCAGTTCCTCCACCTATGGCTACACCTTC
CDR3aa: CASSSSTYGYTF

j_gene: TRBJ2-2
abundance: .
d_gene: TRBD1
v_gene: TRBV6-1
CDR3nt: TGTGCCAGCTTGGGACAGGGTTCCGGGGAGCTGTTTTTT
CDR3aa: CASLGQGSGELFF

j_gene: TRBJ1-1
abundance: many
d_gene: TRBD1
v_gene: TRBV6-1
CDR3nt: TGTGCCAGCAGGCTCCTGACAGGGGGGGATGAAGCTTTCTTT
CDR3aa: CASRLLTGGDEAFF

j_gene: TRBJ1-5
abundance: many
d_gene: .
v_gene: TRBV28
CDR3nt: TGTGCCAGCACTACCTCAGCGGGCAGCAATCAGCCCCAGCATTTT
CDR3aa: CASTTSAGSNQPQHF

j_gene: TRBJ2-2
abundance: many
d_gene: .
v_gene: TRBV7-2
CDR3nt: TGTGCCAGCATTGCCAGGGGACTAAACACCGGGGAGCTGTTTTTT
CDR3aa: CASIARGLNTGELFF

j_gene: TRBJ2-1
abundance: many
d_gene: .
v_gene: TRBV20-1
CDR3nt: TGCAGTGCTAGAGAATACAGGGCCGGAGTGTATGAGCAGTTCTTC
CDR3aa: CSAREYRAGVYEQFF

j_gene: TRBJ2-5
abundance: many
d_gene: TRBD2
v_gene: TRBV20-1
CDR3nt: TGCAGTGCTAGAGAACTAGCGGGAGGGTGGGAGACCCAGTACTTC
CDR3aa: CSARELAGGWETQYF

j_gene: TRBJ2-5
abundance: .
d_gene: .
v_gene: TRBV4-1
CDR3nt: TGCGCCAGCGGCCCTGGGGTTGAGGGCGAGACCCAGTACTTC
CDR3aa: CASGPGVEGETQYF

j_gene: TRBJ2-7
abundance: many
d_gene: .
v_gene: TRBV7-2
CDR3nt: TGTGCCAGCAGATCGGACAGCACCTACGAGCAGTACTTC
CDR3aa: CASRSDSTYEQYF

j_gene: TRBJ1-6
abundance: many
d_gene: .
v_gene: TRBV28
CDR3nt: TGTGCCAGCAGTACCCCATTGTGGGGGGGGAGGCCACCCCTCCACTTT
CDR3aa: CASSTPLWGGRPPLHF

j_gene: TRBJ1-3
abundance: many
d_gene: .
v_gene: TRBV5-1
CDR3nt: TGTGCCAGCAGCTTGACGGGCTCTGGAAACACCATATATTTT
CDR3aa: CASSLTGSGNTIYF

j_gene: TRBJ1-1
abundance: many
d_gene: .
v_gene: TRBV28
CDR3nt: TGTGCCAGCAGTCCTATGGGGGAGGCGAACACTGAAGCTTTCTTT
CDR3aa: CASSPMGEANTEAFF

j_gene: TRBJ1-1
abundance: few
d_gene: .
v_gene: TRBV10-3
CDR3nt: TGTGCCATCAGTGAGTCGAGAAGCGGAGAAGCTTTCTTT
CDR3aa: CAISESRSGEAFF

j_gene: TRBJ1-1
abundance: many
d_gene: TRBD1
v_gene: TRBV15
CDR3nt: TGTGCCATACATCCCGGGACAGGGGGCGGCACTGAAGCTTTCTTT
CDR3aa: CAIHPGTGGGTEAFF

j_gene: TRBJ2-5
abundance: many
d_gene: .
v_gene: TRBV7-9
CDR3nt: TGTGCCAGCAGCTTAAGTACCGGGCAGGAGGAGACCCAGTACTTC
CDR3aa: CASSLSTGQEETQYF

j_gene: TRBJ2-7
abundance: many
d_gene: .
v_gene: TRBV11-2
CDR3nt: TGTGCCAGCAGCTTACAACTAGCCTCCTACGAGCAGTACTTC
CDR3aa: CASSLQLASYEQYF

j_gene: TRBJ2-1
abundance: many
d_gene: .
v_gene: TRBV24-1
CDR3nt: TGTGCCACCAGTGATCAAGGACAGCCAAGCTCCTACAATGAGCAGTTCTTC
CDR3aa: CATSDQGQPSSYNEQFF

j_gene: TRBJ2-5
abundance: many
d_gene: TRBD1
v_gene: TRBV2
CDR3nt: TGTGCCAGCAGGTTCGGGACAGGACAAGAGACCCAGTACTTC
CDR3aa: CASRFGTGQETQYF

j_gene: TRBJ1-2
abundance: .
d_gene: TRBD1
v_gene: TRBV6-2/TRBV6-3
CDR3nt: TGTGCCAGCAGTGATGGGACAGAAGAAGCTAACTATGGCTACACCTTC
CDR3aa: CASSDGTEEANYGYTF

j_gene: TRBJ1-5
abundance: many
d_gene: TRBD1
v_gene: TRBV18
CDR3nt: TGTGCCAGCTCACCCGGGACAGGGGCTAATCAGCCCCAGCATTTT
CDR3aa: CASSPGTGANQPQHF

j_gene: TRBJ2-1
abundance: .
d_gene: TRBD2
v_gene: TRBV19
CDR3nt: TGTGCCAGTAGTCAACCGGGACTAGCACAATACAATGAGCAGTTCTTC
CDR3aa: CASSQPGLAQYNEQFF

j_gene: TRBJ2-7
abundance: many
d_gene: TRBD2
v_gene: TRBV19
CDR3nt: TGTGCCAGTAGCCCTGGGCTAGCGGAATACGAGCAGTACTTC
CDR3aa: CASSPGLAEYEQYF

j_gene: TRBJ2-1
abundance: few
d_gene: .
v_gene: TRBV13
CDR3nt: TGTGCCAGCAGCTTACTAGTAGGGGGGCAGTTCTTC
CDR3aa: CASSLLVGGQFF

j_gene: TRBJ2-5
abundance: many
d_gene: .
v_gene: TRBV9
CDR3nt: TGTGCCAGCAGCGCCCTCGGGGGCCCCGAGACCCAGTACTTC
CDR3aa: CASSALGGPETQYF

j_gene: TRBJ2-3
abundance: .
d_gene: .
v_gene: TRBV13
CDR3nt: TGTGCCAGCAGCTTAGGATACGGGAGTAGGAGCGATACGCAGTATTTT
CDR3aa: CASSLGYGSRSDTQYF